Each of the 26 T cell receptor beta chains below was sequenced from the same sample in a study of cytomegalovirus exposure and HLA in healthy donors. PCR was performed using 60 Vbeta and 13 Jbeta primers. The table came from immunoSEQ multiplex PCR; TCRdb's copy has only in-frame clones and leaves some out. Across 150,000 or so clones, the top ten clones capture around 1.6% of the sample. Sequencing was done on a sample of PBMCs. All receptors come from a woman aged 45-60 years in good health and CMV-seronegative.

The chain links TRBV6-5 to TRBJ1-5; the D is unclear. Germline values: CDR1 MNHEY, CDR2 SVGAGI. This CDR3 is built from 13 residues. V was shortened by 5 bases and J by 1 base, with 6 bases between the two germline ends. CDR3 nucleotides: TGTGCCAGCAGTATACTGAGCAATCAGCCCCAGCATTTT. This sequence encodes CASSILSNQPQHF.

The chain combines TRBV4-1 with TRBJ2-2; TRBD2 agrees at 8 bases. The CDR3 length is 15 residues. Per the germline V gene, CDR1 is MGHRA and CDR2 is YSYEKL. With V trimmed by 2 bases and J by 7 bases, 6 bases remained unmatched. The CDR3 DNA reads TGCGCCAGCAGCCAAACGGGACTAGGTTTCGGGGAGCTGTTTTTT. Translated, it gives CASSQTGLGFGELFF.

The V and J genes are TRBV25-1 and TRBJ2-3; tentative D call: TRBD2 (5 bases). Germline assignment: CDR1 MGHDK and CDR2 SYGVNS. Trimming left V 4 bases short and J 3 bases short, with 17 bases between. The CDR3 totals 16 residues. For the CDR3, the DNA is TGTGCCAGCAGTGGTTACTGGGGAGAAGGTACAGATACGCAGTATTTT. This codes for CASSGYWGEGTDTQYF.

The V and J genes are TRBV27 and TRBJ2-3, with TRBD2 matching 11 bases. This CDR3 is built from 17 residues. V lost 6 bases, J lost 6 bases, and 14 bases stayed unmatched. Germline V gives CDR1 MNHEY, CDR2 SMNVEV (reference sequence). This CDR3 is CASRPALSGRAKDTQYF. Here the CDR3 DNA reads TGTGCCAGCAGACCAGCCCTTAGCGGGAGGGCCAAGGATACGCAGTATTTT.

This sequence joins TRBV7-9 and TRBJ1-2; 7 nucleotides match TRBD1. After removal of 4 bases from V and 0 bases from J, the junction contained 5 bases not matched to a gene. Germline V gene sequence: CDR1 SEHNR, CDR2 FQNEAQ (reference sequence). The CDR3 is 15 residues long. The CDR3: CASSWPGQPNYGYTF. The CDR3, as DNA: TGTGCCAGCAGCTGGCCGGGACAGCCTAACTATGGCTACACCTTC.

The CDR3 bases are TGTGCCAGTAGTGCACACCGACAGAACGAGCAGTACTTC. The encoded protein is CASSAHRQNEQYF. The chain recombines TRBV19 with TRBJ2-7; D might be TRBD1 (5 bases). The length of the CDR3 is 13 residues. Per the germline V gene, CDR1 is LNHDA and CDR2 is SQIVND (reference sequence). The V gene lost 5 bases and the J gene lost 5 bases, with 13 bases spanning the gap.

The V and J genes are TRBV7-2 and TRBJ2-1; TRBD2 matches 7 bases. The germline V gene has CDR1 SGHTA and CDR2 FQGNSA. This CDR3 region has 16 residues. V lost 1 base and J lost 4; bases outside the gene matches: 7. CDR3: CASSLDLAAIYNEQFF. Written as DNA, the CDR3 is TGTGCCAGCAGCTTAGACCTAGCGGCCATATACAATGAGCAGTTCTTC.

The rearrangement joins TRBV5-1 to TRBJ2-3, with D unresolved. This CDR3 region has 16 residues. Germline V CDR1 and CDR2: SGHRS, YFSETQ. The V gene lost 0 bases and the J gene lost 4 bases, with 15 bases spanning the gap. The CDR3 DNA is TGCGCCAGCAGCTTGGGGTTAGCAGTAGCCGCAGATACGCAGTATTTT. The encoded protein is CASSLGLAVAADTQYF.

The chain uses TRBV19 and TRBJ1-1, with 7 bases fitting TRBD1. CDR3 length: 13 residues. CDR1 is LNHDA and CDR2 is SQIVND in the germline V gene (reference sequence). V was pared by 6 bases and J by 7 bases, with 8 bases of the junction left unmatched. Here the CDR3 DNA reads TGTGCCAGTAGCAAGGGACAGCTTAGTGAAGCTTTCTTT. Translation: CASSKGQLSEAFF. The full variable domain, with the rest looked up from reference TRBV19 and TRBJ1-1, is DGGITQSPKYLFRKEGQNVTLSCEQNLNHDAMYWYRQDPGQGLRLIYYSQIVNDFQKGDIAEGYSVSREKKESFPLTVTSAQKNPTAFYLCASSKGQLSEAFFGQGTRLTVV.

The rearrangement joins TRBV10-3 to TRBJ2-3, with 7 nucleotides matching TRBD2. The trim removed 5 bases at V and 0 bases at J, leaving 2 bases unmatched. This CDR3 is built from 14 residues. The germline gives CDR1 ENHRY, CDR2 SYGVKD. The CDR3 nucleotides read TGTGCCATCAGTAGCGGGAAGAGCACAGATACGCAGTATTTT. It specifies CAISSGKSTDTQYF.

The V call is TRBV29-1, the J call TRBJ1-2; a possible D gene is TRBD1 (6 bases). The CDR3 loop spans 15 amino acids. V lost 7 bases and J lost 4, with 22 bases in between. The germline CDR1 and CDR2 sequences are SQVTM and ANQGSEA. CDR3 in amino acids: CSARPLGGQGYGYTF. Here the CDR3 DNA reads TGCAGCGCTAGGCCGCTAGGGGGTCAGGGCTATGGCTACACCTTC.

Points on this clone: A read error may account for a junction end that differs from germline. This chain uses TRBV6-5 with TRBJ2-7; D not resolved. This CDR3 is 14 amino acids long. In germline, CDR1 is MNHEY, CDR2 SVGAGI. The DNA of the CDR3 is TGTGCCAGCAGTTTTACCAGGTTGTCCTCCGAGCAGTACTTC. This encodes CASSFTRLSSEQYF.

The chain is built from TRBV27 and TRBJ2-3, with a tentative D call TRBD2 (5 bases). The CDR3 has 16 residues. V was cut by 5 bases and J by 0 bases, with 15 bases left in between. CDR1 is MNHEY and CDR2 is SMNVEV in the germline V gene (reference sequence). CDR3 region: CASSPTPRTSTDTQYF. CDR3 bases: TGTGCCAGCAGTCCAACCCCAAGGACTAGCACAGATACGCAGTATTTT.

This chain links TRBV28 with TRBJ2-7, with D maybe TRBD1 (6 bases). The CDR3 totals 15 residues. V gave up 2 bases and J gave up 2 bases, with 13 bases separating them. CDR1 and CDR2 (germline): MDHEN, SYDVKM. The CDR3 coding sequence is TGTGCCAGCAGTTTAGTAGGTACAGGGACCTACGAGCAGTACTTC. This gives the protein CASSLVGTGTYEQYF. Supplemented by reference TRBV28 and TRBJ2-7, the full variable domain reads DVKVTQSSRYLVKRTGEKVFLECVQDMDHENMFWYRQDPGLGLRLIYFSYDVKMKEKGDIPEGYSVSREKKERFSLILESASTNQTSMYLCASSLVGTGTYEQYFGPGTRLTVT.

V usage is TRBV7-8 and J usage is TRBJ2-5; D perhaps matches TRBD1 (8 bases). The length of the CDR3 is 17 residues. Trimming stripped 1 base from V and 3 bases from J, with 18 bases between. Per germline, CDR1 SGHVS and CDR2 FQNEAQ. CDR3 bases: TGTGCCAGCAGCTTAGTCAGGACAGGGAGGGGAGAAGAGACCCAGTACTTC. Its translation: CASSLVRTGRGEETQYF. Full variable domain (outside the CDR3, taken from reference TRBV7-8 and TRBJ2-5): GAGVSQSPRYKVAKRGQDVALRCDPISGHVSLFWYQQALGQGPEFLTYFQNEAQLDKSGLPSDRFFAERPEGSVSTLKIQRTQQEDSAVYLCASSLVRTGRGEETQYFGPGTRLLVL.

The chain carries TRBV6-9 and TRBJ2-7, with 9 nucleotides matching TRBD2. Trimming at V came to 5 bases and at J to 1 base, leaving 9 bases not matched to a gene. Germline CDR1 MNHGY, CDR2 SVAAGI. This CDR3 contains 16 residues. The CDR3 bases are TGTGCCAGCAGTCCCCCCCGGAGCGGGAGGTCCTACGAGCAGTACTTC. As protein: CASSPPRSGRSYEQYF.

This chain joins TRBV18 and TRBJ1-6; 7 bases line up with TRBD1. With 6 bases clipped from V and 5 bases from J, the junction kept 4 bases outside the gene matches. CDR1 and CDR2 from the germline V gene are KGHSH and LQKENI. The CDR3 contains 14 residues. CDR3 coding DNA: TGTGCCAGCTCGCCAACAGGGGATAATTCACCCCTCCACTTT. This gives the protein CASSPTGDNSPLHF.

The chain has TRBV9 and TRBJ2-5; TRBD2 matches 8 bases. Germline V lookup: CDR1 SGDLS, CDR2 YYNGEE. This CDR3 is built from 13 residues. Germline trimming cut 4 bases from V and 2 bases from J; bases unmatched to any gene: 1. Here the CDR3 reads CASSIAGQETQYF. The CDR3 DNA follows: TGTGCCAGCAGCATAGCGGGACAAGAGACCCAGTACTTC.

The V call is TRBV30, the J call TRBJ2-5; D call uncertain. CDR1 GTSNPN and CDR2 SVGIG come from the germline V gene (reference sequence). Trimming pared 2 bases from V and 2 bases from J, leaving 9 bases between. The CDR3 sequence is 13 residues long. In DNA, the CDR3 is TGTGCCTGGAGTTGGGCAGCTCAAGAGACCCAGTACTTC. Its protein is CAWSWAAQETQYF.

The CDR3 region has the DNA TGTGCCAGCACCCGAGCGACGGCGGGACGCACAGATACGCAGTATTTT. Protein: CASTRATAGRTDTQYF. This chain joins TRBV7-2 and TRBJ2-3, with D possibly matching TRBD2 (6 bases). This CDR3 spans 16 amino acids. Trimming took 7 bases from V and 1 from J, leaving 18 bases between them. Germline lookup yields CDR1 SGHTA and CDR2 FQGNSA.

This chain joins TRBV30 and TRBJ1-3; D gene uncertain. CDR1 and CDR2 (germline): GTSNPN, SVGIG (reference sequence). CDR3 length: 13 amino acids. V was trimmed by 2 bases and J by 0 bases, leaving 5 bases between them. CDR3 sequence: CAWSWSSGNTIYF. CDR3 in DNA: TGTGCCTGGAGTTGGAGCTCTGGAAACACCATATATTTT.

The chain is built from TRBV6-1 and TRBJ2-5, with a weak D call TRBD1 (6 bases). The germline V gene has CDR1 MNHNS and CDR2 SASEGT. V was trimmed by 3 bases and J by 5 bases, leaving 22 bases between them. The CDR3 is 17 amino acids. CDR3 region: CASSDFKGFKGEETQYF. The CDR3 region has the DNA TGTGCCAGCAGTGACTTTAAGGGCTTTAAGGGGGAGGAGACCCAGTACTTC.

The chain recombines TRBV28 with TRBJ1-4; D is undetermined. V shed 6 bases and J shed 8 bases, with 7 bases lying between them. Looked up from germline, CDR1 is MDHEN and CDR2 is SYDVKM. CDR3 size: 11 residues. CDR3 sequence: CASRIQEKLFF. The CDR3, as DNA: TGTGCCAGCAGGATACAAGAAAAACTGTTTTTT.

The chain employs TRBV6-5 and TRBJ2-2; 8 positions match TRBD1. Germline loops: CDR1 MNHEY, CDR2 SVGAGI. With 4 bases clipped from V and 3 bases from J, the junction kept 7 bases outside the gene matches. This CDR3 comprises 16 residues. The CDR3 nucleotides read TGTGCCAGCAGTTCTCCCTCGACAGGGGACACCGGGGAGCTGTTTTTT. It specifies CASSSPSTGDTGELFF.

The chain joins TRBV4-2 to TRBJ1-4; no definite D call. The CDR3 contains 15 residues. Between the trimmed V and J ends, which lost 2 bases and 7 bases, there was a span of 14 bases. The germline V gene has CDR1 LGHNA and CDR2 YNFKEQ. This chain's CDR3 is CASSQSTGWGEKLFF. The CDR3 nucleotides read TGTGCCAGCAGCCAATCCACGGGGTGGGGTGAAAAACTGTTTTTT.

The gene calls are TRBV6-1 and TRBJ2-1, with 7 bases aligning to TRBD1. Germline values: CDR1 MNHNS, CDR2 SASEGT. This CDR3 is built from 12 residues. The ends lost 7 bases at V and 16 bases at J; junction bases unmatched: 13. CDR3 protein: CASISSGTEKFF. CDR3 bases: TGTGCCAGCATTTCGTCCGGGACAGAAAAATTCTTC.